This T cell receptor beta chain emerged from a study of T cell changes during pregnancy in multiple sclerosis. The ends were cut back, 2 bases at V and 6 bases at J, with 9 bases in the middle. The CDR3 consists of 13 residues. CDR1 is SGHRS and CDR2 is YFSETQ in the germline V gene. Sequenced by immunoSEQ multiplex PCR; TCRdb stores in-frame clones only, minus some. The table lists 40,000 to 60,000 clones, about 92% of them singletons. This receptor was obtained from a female donor with multiple sclerosis, enrolled in a pregnancy study. Sequencing used peripheral blood, obtained after pregnancy. This sequence joins TRBV5-1 and TRBJ1-5, with unresolved D. The CDR3 here is CASSFSVGQPQHF. CDR3 in DNA: TGCGCCAGCAGCTTTTCGGTTGGTCAGCCCCAGCATTTT.